The 16 T cell receptor beta chains reported below all come from one sample, sequenced in a study of spatial heterogeneity in lung cancer. TCRdb reprocessed the 5' RACE reads via MiXCR and lists one record per CDR3 protein. This repertoire shows 80,000 to 95,000 distinct CDR3 sequences, 7.5% to 10% found once; its top ten account for around 7%. Documented time point: sample taken at primary tumor resection. Without sorting, whole RNA was sequenced from tumor, nontumor lung or frozen PBMC. The sequenced sample was PBMCs, obtained at surgery. The receptors were sampled from a male donor with early-stage non-small cell lung cancer.

Only a few counts were recorded for this clonotype. The rearrangement links TRBV2 to TRBJ2-3, with TRBD2 matching over 11 bases. Looked up from germline, CDR1 is SNHLY and CDR2 is FYNNEI. J gave up 6 bases and V 3 bases, and 8 bases lay outside the gene matches. This CDR3 comprises 16 residues. The CDR3 loop reads CASSEVSGGAIDTQYF. The CDR3 coding sequence is TGTGCCAGCAGTGAGGTTAGCGGGGGGGCCATCGATACGCAGTATTTT. The full variable domain, rest sourced from reference TRBV2 and TRBJ2-3, is EPEVTQTPSHQVTQMGQEVILRCVPISNHLYFYWYRQILGQKVEFLVSFYNNEISEKSEIFDDQFSVERPDGSNFTLKIRSTKLEDSAMYFCASSEVSGGAIDTQYFGPGTRLTVL.

This clonotype was picked up a small number of times. The V call is TRBV2, the J call TRBJ2-2; D possibly corresponds to TRBD2 (5 bases). V dropped 7 bases and J dropped 7 bases, with 13 bases sitting between them. This CDR3 has 13 amino acids. The germline V gene has CDR1 SNHLY and CDR2 FYNNEI. DNA of the CDR3: TGTGCCAGCAATGAGGCAGGACTCGGGGAGCTGTTTTTT. This translates into CASNEAGLGELFF.

The chain has TRBV18 and TRBJ2-1, with no clear D. This CDR3 spans 13 amino acids. The V gene lost 0 bases and the J gene lost 7 bases, with 7 bases spanning the gap. The germline gives CDR1 KGHSH, CDR2 LQKENI. Here the CDR3 reads CASSPPSWNEQFF. Written as DNA, the CDR3 is TGTGCCAGCTCACCACCCTCCTGGAATGAGCAGTTCTTC.

This clonotype was seen more than once but under ten times. The chain is built from TRBV28 and TRBJ1-6; no clear D. Germline-derived CDR1 and CDR2 are MDHEN and SYDVKM. The CDR3 length is 15 residues. V was cut by 5 bases and J by 8 bases, with 16 bases left in between. The CDR3 region has the DNA TGTGCCAGCAGTCGAATATTATCCTCGGATTCACCCCTCCACTTT. Protein: CASSRILSSDSPLHF.

This clonotype was recorded many times. Here the CDR3 reads CASSPTLRDEQYF. The CDR3, as DNA: TGTGCCAGCTCACCAACCCTAAGGGACGAGCAGTACTTC. J is TRBJ2-7 and V is TRBV18; the D is unclear. V gave up 2 bases and J gave up 5 bases, with 10 bases separating them. Germline CDR1 and CDR2: KGHSH and LQKENI. This CDR3 spans 13 amino acids. Full variable domain (missing parts from reference TRBV18 and TRBJ2-7): NAGVMQNPRHLVRRRGQEARLRCSPMKGHSHVYWYRQLPEEGLKFMVYLQKENIIDESGMPKERFSAEFPKEGPSILRIQQVVRGDSAAYFCASSPTLRDEQYFGPGTRLTVT.

At least ten counts were recorded for this clonotype. V is TRBV4-2 and J is TRBJ1-5; D unclear. CDR3 length: 16 residues. V was cut by 0 bases and J by 1 base, with 10 bases left in between. Looked up from germline, CDR1 is LGHNA and CDR2 is YNFKEQ. In DNA, the CDR3 is TGTGCCAGCAGCCAAGATGACAAAGCGAGCAATCAGCCCCAGCATTTT. Its translation is CASSQDDKASNQPQHF.

The sample holds a few counts of this clonotype. The chain has TRBV2 and TRBJ2-3; weak D call: TRBD2 (6 bases). Germline CDR1 and CDR2: SNHLY and FYNNEI. The CDR3 totals 14 residues. Deletions cut 3 bases from V and 8 bases from J, with 15 bases between. The CDR3 reads CASSERVARGTQYF. The CDR3 bases are TGTGCCAGCAGTGAGAGGGTAGCGCGGGGTACGCAGTATTTT.

The chain recombines TRBV23-1 with TRBJ2-7; TRBD1 aligns across 7 bases. Being an ORF, TRBV23-1 has a function that is uncertain. This CDR3 comprises 14 residues. Trimming at V came to 4 bases and at J to 4 bases, leaving 7 bases not matched to a gene. The CDR3 here is CASSPMTGSYEQYF. The DNA of the CDR3 is TGCGCCAGCAGTCCTATGACAGGGTCTTACGAGCAGTACTTC.

This clonotype was seen repeatedly, ten times or more. The gene calls are TRBV30 and TRBJ2-3, with D hard to call. This CDR3 has 11 amino acids. Trimming shortened V by 0 bases and J by 5 bases, and 3 bases separated the two germline ends. CDR1 and CDR2 (germline): GTSNPN, SVGIG (reference sequence). The DNA of the CDR3 is TGTGCCTGGAGTGTAGAAGATACGCAGTATTTT. Its protein is CAWSVEDTQYF.

J is TRBJ2-5 and V is TRBV9; the D is unclear. The CDR3 has 16 amino acids. The V gene lost 1 base and the J gene lost 7 bases, with 20 bases spanning the gap. Germline-derived CDR1 and CDR2 are SGDLS and YYNGEE. CDR3 region: CASSVRMMESLGTQYF. As DNA, the CDR3 is TGTGCCAGCAGCGTAAGGATGATGGAGAGCCTAGGGACCCAGTACTTC.

This clonotype showed up many times. The chain is built from TRBV5-1 and TRBJ2-4; D not resolved. CDR1 and CDR2 (germline): SGHRS, YFSETQ. The CDR3 runs 15 residues. V was trimmed by 5 bases and J by 0 bases, leaving 12 bases between them. Here the CDR3 reads CASRLATVAKNIQYF. In DNA, the CDR3 is TGCGCCAGCAGACTGGCAACGGTAGCCAAAAACATTCAGTACTTC.

J is TRBJ1-2 and V is TRBV2, with 8 nucleotides matching TRBD1. The CDR3 spans 18 residues. Trimming at V came to 1 base and at J to 1 base, leaving 11 bases not matched to a gene. Germline V gene sequence: CDR1 SNHLY, CDR2 FYNNEI. The CDR3 sequence is CASSEVRQGRSHNYGYTF. CDR3 nucleotides: TGTGCCAGCAGTGAAGTCCGACAGGGGCGCTCCCATAACTATGGCTACACCTTC. Combining the CDR3 with reference TRBV2 and TRBJ1-2 gives the whole variable domain EPEVTQTPSHQVTQMGQEVILRCVPISNHLYFYWYRQILGQKVEFLVSFYNNEISEKSEIFDDQFSVERPDGSNFTLKIRSTKLEDSAMYFCASSEVRQGRSHNYGYTFGSGTRLTVV.

This clonotype occurred a few times. The chain combines TRBV5-1 with TRBJ1-4; 10 nucleotides match TRBD1. Looked up from germline, CDR1 is SGHRS and CDR2 is YFSETQ. CDR3 length equals 17 residues. The trim removed 4 bases at V and 0 bases at J, leaving 6 bases unmatched. CDR3 in amino acids: CASSLTGQGTTNEKLFF. DNA of the CDR3: TGCGCCAGCAGCCTTACGGGACAGGGGACAACTAATGAAAAACTGTTTTTT.

This clonotype was detected many times. One end of the junction fails to match germline, which may point to a read error. This chain connects TRBV4-3 to TRBJ1-1; perhaps TRBD1 as D (5 bases). Germline values: CDR1 LGHNA, CDR2 YSLEER. The CDR3 consists of 13 residues. The chain's CDR3 is CASSQDRNTEAFF. The DNA of the CDR3 is TGTGCCAGCAGCCAAGACAGAAACACTGAAGCTTTCTTT.

The V call is TRBV11-1, the J call TRBJ1-2, with D perhaps matching TRBD1 (6 bases). V lost 5 bases, J lost 7 bases, and 8 bases lay in between. Per the germline V gene, CDR1 is SGHAT and CDR2 is FQDESV (reference sequence). CDR3 length: 11 residues. CDR3 sequence: CASSMDSGYTF. The CDR3 DNA reads as TGTGCCAGCAGCATGGACAGTGGCTACACCTTC.

The V call is TRBV29-1, the J call TRBJ2-7, with a possible D match to TRBD2 (5 bases). This CDR3 contains 13 residues. Trimming pared 2 bases from V and 0 bases from J, leaving 8 bases between. Germline V gene lookup returns CDR1 SQVTM and CDR2 ANQGSEA. The CDR3 sequence is CSVETGSSYEQYF. DNA for the CDR3: TGCAGCGTTGAAACTGGGAGCTCCTACGAGCAGTACTTC.